Given below is one TCR beta chain in context. Sequenced by immunoSEQ multiplex PCR; TCRdb stores in-frame clones only, minus some. This repertoire shows roughly 500,000 clones, more than 95% found once; its top ten account for nearly 0.065%. This CDR3 is built from 16 residues. Germline CDR1 SGHAT, CDR2 FQNNGV. With V trimmed by 5 bases and J by 8 bases, 10 bases remained unmatched. The data were taken from a study of shared clonotypes between healthy human individuals. The chain couples TRBV11-2 to TRBJ1-6; 9 nucleotides agree with TRBD1. The receptor was derived from a woman aged 25 to 45 in good health. Sequenced input: naive CD4+ T cells sorted from blood. Subset meaning: CD45RA+ positively selected. The CDR3 spells CASSPQGQGGYSPLHF. As DNA, the CDR3 is TGTGCCAGCAGCCCCCAGGGACAGGGAGGTTATTCACCCCTCCACTTT.